This TCR beta chain comes out of a study of T cell clonality in common variable immunodeficiency. General study findings and limits: Reportedly, TCR beta sequences from common variable immunodeficiency showed fewer deletions and N-nucleotide insertions.

The repertoire was sequenced with immunoSEQ multiplex PCR; TCRdb's copy has only in-frame clones and lacks some. This sample carries tens of thousands of clones, none of them present only once. For at least one year, all CVID subjects received replacement immunoglobulin. About this clone: Its antigen remains unknown. The CDR3 end is not reached by the read, which stops 3 residues before it; the germline J gene fills it in.

The CDR3 loop spans 14 amino acids. Germline assignment: CDR1 LNHDA and CDR2 SQIVND (reference sequence). Trimming took 4 bases from V and 6 from J; bases not matched to a gene: 8. This TCR came from a human donor with common variable immunodeficiency. The chain recombines TRBV19 with TRBJ1-2; 7 bases fit TRBD1. Sequenced: peripheral blood mononuclear cells. This chain's CDR3 is CASSTGGVGNGYTF. The DNA read from the CDR3 is TGTGCCAGTAGTACAGGGGGAGTAGGAAATGGC.